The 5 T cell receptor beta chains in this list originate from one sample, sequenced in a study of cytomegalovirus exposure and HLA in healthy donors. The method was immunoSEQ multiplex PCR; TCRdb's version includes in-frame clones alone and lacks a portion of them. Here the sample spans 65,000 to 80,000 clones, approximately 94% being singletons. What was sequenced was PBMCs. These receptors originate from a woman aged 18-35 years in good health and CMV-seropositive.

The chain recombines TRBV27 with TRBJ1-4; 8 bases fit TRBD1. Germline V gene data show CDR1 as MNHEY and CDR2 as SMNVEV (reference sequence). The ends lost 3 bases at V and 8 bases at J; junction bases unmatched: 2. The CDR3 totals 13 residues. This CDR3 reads CASSFQGAEKLFF. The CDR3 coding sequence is TGTGCCAGCAGTTTCCAGGGGGCGGAAAAACTGTTTTTT.

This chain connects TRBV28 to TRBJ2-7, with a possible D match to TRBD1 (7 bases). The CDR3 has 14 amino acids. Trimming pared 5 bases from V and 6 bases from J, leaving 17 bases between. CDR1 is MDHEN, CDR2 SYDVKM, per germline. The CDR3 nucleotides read TGTGCCAGCAGTAACAGGGGTTTGGGAGGCGAGCAGTACTTC. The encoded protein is CASSNRGLGGEQYF.

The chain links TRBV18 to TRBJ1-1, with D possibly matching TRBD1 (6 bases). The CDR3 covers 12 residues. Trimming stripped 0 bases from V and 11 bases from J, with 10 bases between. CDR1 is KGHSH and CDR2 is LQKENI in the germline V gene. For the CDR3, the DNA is TGTGCCAGCTCACCACCGGGGACAAAGGCTTTCTTT. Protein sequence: CASSPPGTKAFF.

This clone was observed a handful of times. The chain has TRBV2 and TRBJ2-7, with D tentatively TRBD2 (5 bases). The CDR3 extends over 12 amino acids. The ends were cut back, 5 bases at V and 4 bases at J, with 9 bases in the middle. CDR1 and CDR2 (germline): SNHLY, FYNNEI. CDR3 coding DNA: TGTGCCAGCAGTTCGGACTTATACGAGCAGTACTTC. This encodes CASSSDLYEQYF. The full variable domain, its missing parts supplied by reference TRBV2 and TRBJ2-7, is EPEVTQTPSHQVTQMGQEVILRCVPISNHLYFYWYRQILGQKVEFLVSFYNNEISEKSEIFDDQFSVERPDGSNFTLKIRSTKLEDSAMYFCASSSDLYEQYFGPGTRLTVT.

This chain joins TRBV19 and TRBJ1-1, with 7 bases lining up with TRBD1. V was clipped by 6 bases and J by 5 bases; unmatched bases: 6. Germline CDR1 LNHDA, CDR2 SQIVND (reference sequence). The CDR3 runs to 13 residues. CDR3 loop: CASRSSGGTEAFF. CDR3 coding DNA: TGTGCCAGTAGATCCTCAGGGGGGACTGAAGCTTTCTTT. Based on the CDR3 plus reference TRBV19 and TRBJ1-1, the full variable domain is DGGITQSPKYLFRKEGQNVTLSCEQNLNHDAMYWYRQDPGQGLRLIYYSQIVNDFQKGDIAEGYSVSREKKESFPLTVTSAQKNPTAFYLCASRSSGGTEAFFGQGTRLTVV.